This T cell receptor beta chain was documented in a study of CD8 T cells in ankylosing spondylitis. This clonotype was observed at least ten times. The antigen remains undetermined. Regarding the study as a whole: Made up of eight highly homologous variants, a TCR beta motif appeared characteristic of ankylosing spondylitis blood.

The CDR3 sequence is 13 residues long. Germline V gene data show CDR1 as DFQATT and CDR2 as SNEGSKA (reference sequence). Trimming cost V 5 bases and J 10 bases, with 15 bases left between them. Making the TCR beta libraries involved quantitative 5'-RACE with molecular barcodes. One entry per CDR3 protein results from TCRdb running MiXCR on the 5' RACE reads. The table has fewer than 550,000 distinct CDR3 sequences, roughly 5% seen once. This sequence originates from a male donor with ankylosing spondylitis. Source material: blood, either unsorted or a sorted T cell fraction (not recorded which). This chain links TRBV20-1 with TRBJ1-6; D is possibly TRBD1 (6 bases). CDR3 amino acids: CSAHRVSGSPLHF. DNA for the CDR3: TGCAGTGCTCACAGGGTTTCCGGGTCACCCCTCCACTTT.